This T cell receptor beta chain stems from a study of CD8+CD57+ T cells in acquired aplastic anemia. Study-level background: CD4+ and CD8+ cells, once sorted, gave DNA averaging around 3.4 ug.

Whoever was chosen for sequencing had shown CD8+CD57+ cell expansion by flow cytometry. The enrolled patients all had severe acquired aplastic anemia. All patients were therapy-naive when blood was sampled. Study-wide points: Sharing between patients and controls was observed for around 30 CD8+ CDR3 sequences.

Worth noting for this clonotype: Its matching antigen is unknown.

According to the study, genomic DNA was the template for TCR beta VDJ and CDR3 profiling. TCRdb re-called the reads through MiXCR, storing one row per CDR3 protein. The sample lists about 170,000 distinct CDR3 sequences, around half occurring once. Trimming left V 0 bases short and J 0 bases short, with 9 bases between. Germline-derived CDR1 and CDR2 are LNHNV and YYDKDF (reference sequence). This CDR3 comprises 15 residues. This clonotype was sampled from a human donor with aplastic anemia. The J gene is TRBJ2-7, the V gene TRBV15; D is unresolved. The sample consisted of sorted CD4+, CD8+, or CD8+CD57+ T cells (not recorded which) from PBMCs. The CDR3 here is CATSRERADSYEQYF. In DNA, the CDR3 is TGTGCCACCAGCAGAGAAAGGGCGGACTCCTACGAGCAGTACTTC.